A selection of T cell receptor beta chains follows, all from one sample in a study of T cell responses to AZD1222 COVID-19 vaccine. Clones were read by immunoSEQ multiplex PCR, and TCRdb kept only the in-frame ones, dropping some. The sample has 130,000 to 150,000 clones, 85% to 95% seen once. Sequencing was performed on peripheral blood, taken after recovery from COVID-19. These receptors were taken from an adult who had recovered from COVID-19. Both conserved end residues are part of each CDR3. The order of the fields is V gene, D gene, clone size, J gene, CDR3 DNA, CDR3 protein. A D gene is named only where the DNA matches it firmly. Clone sizes are given selectively: once, few, many, or a class where the clone is expanded.

V gene: TRBV11-3
D gene: .
clone size: .
J gene: TRBJ2-5
CDR3 DNA: TGTGCCAGCAGCTCACGTAGACAGTCGGAGACCCAGTACTTC
CDR3 protein: CASSSRRQSETQYF

V gene: TRBV28
D gene: .
clone size: once
J gene: TRBJ2-7
CDR3 DNA: TGTGCCAGCAGCTACCTCATCTACGAGCAGTACTTC
CDR3 protein: CASSYLIYEQYF

V gene: TRBV30
D gene: .
clone size: .
J gene: TRBJ1-2
CDR3 DNA: TGTGCCTGGAGTGGGACAGTCTATGGCTACACCTTC
CDR3 protein: CAWSGTVYGYTF

V gene: TRBV6-6
D gene: TRBD2
clone size: .
J gene: TRBJ2-1
CDR3 DNA: TGTGCCAGCAGTTACATGGGGGGGTCCTACAATGAGCAGTTCTTC
CDR3 protein: CASSYMGGSYNEQFF

V gene: TRBV19
D gene: TRBD1
clone size: .
J gene: TRBJ2-7
CDR3 DNA: TGTGCCAGTAGTAGGGGACCGGGACAGGGGGATTTTTCCTACGAGCAGTACTTC
CDR3 protein: CASSRGPGQGDFSYEQYF

V gene: TRBV7-2
D gene: TRBD1
clone size: .
J gene: TRBJ1-1
CDR3 DNA: TGTGCCAGCAGCTCCCGGGACAGGACACTGAACACTGAAGCTTTCTTT
CDR3 protein: CASSSRDRTLNTEAFF

V gene: TRBV5-1
D gene: .
clone size: .
J gene: TRBJ1-4
CDR3 DNA: TGCGCCAGCAGCATTGGTGGAGGGTTGGATGAACTGTTTTTT
CDR3 protein: CASSIGGGLDELFF

V gene: TRBV12-3/TRBV12-4
D gene: TRBD1
clone size: .
J gene: TRBJ1-2
CDR3 DNA: TGTGCCAGCAAGGGCCGGGACAGGGCTGGCTACACCTTC
CDR3 protein: CASKGRDRAGYTF

V gene: TRBV5-6
D gene: TRBD1
clone size: .
J gene: TRBJ1-5
CDR3 DNA: TGTGCCAGCAGCACCGCCCGACAGGGGGAGTGGGGACAGCCCCAGCATTTT
CDR3 protein: CASSTARQGEWGQPQHF

V gene: TRBV28
D gene: .
clone size: .
J gene: TRBJ2-1
CDR3 DNA: TGTGCCAGCAGCCCCGGTCCGTGGGGGGAGCAGTTCTTC
CDR3 protein: CASSPGPWGEQFF

V gene: TRBV11-2
D gene: TRBD2
clone size: .
J gene: TRBJ2-3
CDR3 DNA: TGTGCCAGCAGTCTAAGACCTAGCGGGAGTTTAGCAGATACGCAGTATTTT
CDR3 protein: CASSLRPSGSLADTQYF

V gene: TRBV5-1
D gene: .
clone size: once
J gene: TRBJ2-7
CDR3 DNA: TGCGCCAGCAGCCCGGGGAGCCAGTACGAGCAGTACTTC
CDR3 protein: CASSPGSQYEQYF

V gene: TRBV19
D gene: TRBD1
clone size: .
J gene: TRBJ1-5
CDR3 DNA: TGTGCCAGTAGTCCCTTTCACAGGGGAGTTCAGCCCCAGCATTTT
CDR3 protein: CASSPFHRGVQPQHF

V gene: TRBV18
D gene: .
clone size: .
J gene: TRBJ2-1
CDR3 DNA: TGTGCCAGCTCACCACGGGAGCTAGCCTACAATGAGCAGTTCTTC
CDR3 protein: CASSPRELAYNEQFF

V gene: TRBV28
D gene: .
clone size: .
J gene: TRBJ2-7
CDR3 DNA: TGTGCCAGCAGTTTAGGGGGCATTGGTATCTACGAGCAGTACTTC
CDR3 protein: CASSLGGIGIYEQYF

V gene: TRBV7-9
D gene: .
clone size: .
J gene: TRBJ2-1
CDR3 DNA: TGTGCCAGCAGCCCCTGGGGGAACAATGAGCAGTTCTTC
CDR3 protein: CASSPWGNNEQFF

V gene: TRBV30
D gene: TRBD2
clone size: .
J gene: TRBJ2-2
CDR3 DNA: TGTGCCTGGGGTCGGGGGGGGCTTAACACCGGGGAGCTGTTTTTT
CDR3 protein: CAWGRGGLNTGELFF

V gene: TRBV5-6
D gene: .
clone size: few
J gene: TRBJ2-5
CDR3 DNA: TGTGCCAGCAGCCATCCTGGGGCGGAGACCCAGTACTTC
CDR3 protein: CASSHPGAETQYF

V gene: TRBV27
D gene: .
clone size: .
J gene: TRBJ1-2
CDR3 DNA: TGTGCCAGCAGTTTTAACCGGACACACCGGCATGGCTACACCTTC
CDR3 protein: CASSFNRTHRHGYTF

V gene: TRBV28
D gene: .
clone size: .
J gene: TRBJ1-6
CDR3 DNA: TGTGCCAGCAGCCCGGGACGCGGATCACCCCTCCACTTT
CDR3 protein: CASSPGRGSPLHF

V gene: TRBV7-3
D gene: .
clone size: .
J gene: TRBJ2-2
CDR3 DNA: TGTGCCAGCAGCCTAACATCGGAAGCCGGGGCGGGCGGGGAGCTGTTTTTT
CDR3 protein: CASSLTSEAGAGGELFF

V gene: TRBV6-6
D gene: .
clone size: once
J gene: TRBJ1-2
CDR3 DNA: TGTGCCAGCAGTTTCGGGGCCTCGGACAACTATGGCTACACCTTC
CDR3 protein: CASSFGASDNYGYTF

V gene: TRBV7-9
D gene: TRBD2
clone size: .
J gene: TRBJ2-7
CDR3 DNA: TGTGCCAGCAGCTCTAGCCTAGCGGGAGGGCCGGGCGAGCAGTACTTC
CDR3 protein: CASSSSLAGGPGEQYF

V gene: TRBV2
D gene: TRBD1
clone size: .
J gene: TRBJ1-5
CDR3 DNA: TGTGCCAACAAAGACAGGGGGCGTACGAATCAGCCCCAGCATTTT
CDR3 protein: CANKDRGRTNQPQHF

V gene: TRBV5-1
D gene: .
clone size: .
J gene: TRBJ2-1
CDR3 DNA: TGCGCCAGCAGCTTGTTGGTCGTAACCTACAATGAGCAGTTCTTC
CDR3 protein: CASSLLVVTYNEQFF

V gene: TRBV7-9
D gene: TRBD2
clone size: .
J gene: TRBJ2-3
CDR3 DNA: TGTGCCAGCAGCCTAGCGGCTTCCACAGATACGCAGTATTTT
CDR3 protein: CASSLAASTDTQYF

V gene: TRBV10-3
D gene: .
clone size: .
J gene: TRBJ2-5
CDR3 DNA: TGTGCCATCAGTGGGTCAGCCCAAGAGACCCAGTACTTC
CDR3 protein: CAISGSAQETQYF

V gene: TRBV28
D gene: .
clone size: .
J gene: TRBJ2-3
CDR3 DNA: TGTGCCAGCAGTTTCGGACAGCAAACAGATACGCAGTATTTT
CDR3 protein: CASSFGQQTDTQYF

V gene: TRBV18
D gene: .
clone size: .
J gene: TRBJ2-7
CDR3 DNA: TGTGCCAGCTCACCACCGAGGGGGAAGGCCTACGAGCAGTACTTC
CDR3 protein: CASSPPRGKAYEQYF

V gene: TRBV27
D gene: TRBD2
clone size: .
J gene: TRBJ2-3
CDR3 DNA: TGTGCCAGCAGTCAAGCGGGAGGGACCCCAGATACGCAGTATTTT
CDR3 protein: CASSQAGGTPDTQYF

V gene: TRBV29-1
D gene: .
clone size: .
J gene: TRBJ2-5
CDR3 DNA: TGCAGCGTTGAAGAACAATGGATCCAAGAGACCCAGTACTTC
CDR3 protein: CSVEEQWIQETQYF

V gene: TRBV9
D gene: TRBD2
clone size: .
J gene: TRBJ2-5
CDR3 DNA: TGTGCCAGCAGCGTGGGGGGACTAGCGGGAGCGCAAGAGACCCAGTACTTC
CDR3 protein: CASSVGGLAGAQETQYF

V gene: TRBV27
D gene: TRBD1
clone size: .
J gene: TRBJ2-7
CDR3 DNA: TGTGCCAGCAGCCAGACCCGGGGACAGGGGGTGATTATCTCCCTATACGAGCAGTACTTC
CDR3 protein: CASSQTRGQGVIISLYEQYF

V gene: TRBV30
D gene: .
clone size: .
J gene: TRBJ1-2
CDR3 DNA: TGTGCCTGGAGTGTAAGGGCTGTCAATAGCGGCTACACCTTC
CDR3 protein: CAWSVRAVNSGYTF

V gene: TRBV4-1
D gene: .
clone size: .
J gene: TRBJ1-5
CDR3 DNA: TGCGCCAGCAGCCCCTTTAGGGGGGGGCCGCGGCAGCCCCAGCATTTT
CDR3 protein: CASSPFRGGPRQPQHF

V gene: TRBV27
D gene: TRBD1
clone size: .
J gene: TRBJ2-1
CDR3 DNA: TGTGCCAGCAGTACCTCGACAGGGGGCGCCCCCTACAATGAGCAGTTCTTC
CDR3 protein: CASSTSTGGAPYNEQFF

V gene: TRBV27
D gene: .
clone size: .
J gene: TRBJ1-2
CDR3 DNA: TGTGCCAGCAGTTTAAGTGTGGGTGGCTATGGCTACACCTTC
CDR3 protein: CASSLSVGGYGYTF

V gene: TRBV3-1/TRBV3-2
D gene: TRBD1
clone size: .
J gene: TRBJ2-2
CDR3 DNA: TGTGCCAGCAGTGACAGGGGGACCCTCGGGGAGCTGTTTTTT
CDR3 protein: CASSDRGTLGELFF

V gene: TRBV28
D gene: TRBD2
clone size: once
J gene: TRBJ2-7
CDR3 DNA: TGTGCCAGCAGTTTATACCCCGGGACTAGCGGGGTCCGATCCTCCTACGAGCAGTACTTC
CDR3 protein: CASSLYPGTSGVRSSYEQYF

V gene: TRBV18
D gene: .
clone size: .
J gene: TRBJ2-4
CDR3 DNA: TGTGCCAGCTCACCACCGGCATTAGCCAAAAACATTCAGTACTTC
CDR3 protein: CASSPPALAKNIQYF

V gene: TRBV9
D gene: TRBD1
clone size: once
J gene: TRBJ1-6
CDR3 DNA: TGTGCCAGCAGCGGGACAGGGGACTCACCCCTCCACTTT
CDR3 protein: CASSGTGDSPLHF

V gene: TRBV6-5
D gene: .
clone size: .
J gene: TRBJ1-1
CDR3 DNA: TGTGCCAGCAGCCACTCGAGGGGTCGAGAAGCTTTCTTT
CDR3 protein: CASSHSRGREAFF

V gene: TRBV29-1
D gene: .
clone size: .
J gene: TRBJ2-7
CDR3 DNA: TGCAGCGTTGAAGGCGACAGCTCCTACGAGCAGTACTTC
CDR3 protein: CSVEGDSSYEQYF

V gene: TRBV28
D gene: .
clone size: .
J gene: TRBJ2-4
CDR3 DNA: TGTGCCAGCAGTCAGATGAGCCGGTACATTCAGTACTTC
CDR3 protein: CASSQMSRYIQYF

V gene: TRBV29-1
D gene: TRBD1
clone size: once
J gene: TRBJ2-5
CDR3 DNA: TGCAGCGTGCCCGGGACAGGGGTAGAGACCCAGTACTTC
CDR3 protein: CSVPGTGVETQYF

V gene: TRBV28
D gene: .
clone size: .
J gene: TRBJ1-5
CDR3 DNA: TGTGCCAGCACCGGACAGAATCAGCCCCAGCATTTT
CDR3 protein: CASTGQNQPQHF

V gene: TRBV5-1
D gene: TRBD1
clone size: .
J gene: TRBJ1-2
CDR3 DNA: TGCGCCAGCACCGGGACAGGCGCTAACTATGGCTACACCTTC
CDR3 protein: CASTGTGANYGYTF

V gene: TRBV1
D gene: .
clone size: .
J gene: TRBJ2-1
CDR3 DNA: TGCACCAGCAGCCAAGATCGGGAACCCCCAGATTGCAATGAGCAGTTCTTC
CDR3 protein: CTSSQDREPPDCNEQFF

V gene: TRBV7-9
D gene: .
clone size: .
J gene: TRBJ2-7
CDR3 DNA: TGTGCCAGCAGCTTCGGTAGCGGCTACGAGCAGTACTTC
CDR3 protein: CASSFGSGYEQYF

V gene: TRBV5-8
D gene: TRBD1
clone size: .
J gene: TRBJ2-7
CDR3 DNA: TGTGCCAGCAGCTCTCCGGGACAGGCGTACGAGCAGTACTTC
CDR3 protein: CASSSPGQAYEQYF

V gene: TRBV5-5
D gene: .
clone size: .
J gene: TRBJ1-2
CDR3 DNA: TGTGCCAGCAGGGGAGGGGTACAGTTTTCAGGCTACACCTTC
CDR3 protein: CASRGGVQFSGYTF

V gene: TRBV28
D gene: .
clone size: .
J gene: TRBJ1-5
CDR3 DNA: TGTGCCAGCAATCTCAGGGGCGTGGGGTTTAAGAGCAATCAGCCCCAGCATTTT
CDR3 protein: CASNLRGVGFKSNQPQHF

V gene: TRBV6-6
D gene: .
clone size: .
J gene: TRBJ1-1
CDR3 DNA: TGTGCCAGCAGTTACCCATCACTGTTCGGGAGTGAAGCTTTCTTT
CDR3 protein: CASSYPSLFGSEAFF

V gene: TRBV3-1/TRBV3-2
D gene: TRBD2
clone size: .
J gene: TRBJ2-7
CDR3 DNA: TGTGCCAGCACCCCCCGACCGGGAGGGGTTTACGAGCAGTACTTC
CDR3 protein: CASTPRPGGVYEQYF

V gene: TRBV10-1
D gene: .
clone size: once
J gene: TRBJ2-6
CDR3 DNA: TGCGCCAGCCGGATCACAGGGCGGGAAGGTGCCAACGTCCTGACTTTC
CDR3 protein: CASRITGREGANVLTF

V gene: TRBV2
D gene: .
clone size: .
J gene: TRBJ2-7
CDR3 DNA: TGTGCCAGCACCCGAGTGCGGGAAGTAAGCGAGCAGTACTTC
CDR3 protein: CASTRVREVSEQYF

V gene: TRBV5-6
D gene: TRBD1
clone size: .
J gene: TRBJ1-4
CDR3 DNA: TGTGCCAGCAGCCGGCCGGGACAGGGCTTTGGAAAACTGTTTTTT
CDR3 protein: CASSRPGQGFGKLFF

V gene: TRBV28
D gene: TRBD1
clone size: .
J gene: TRBJ2-7
CDR3 DNA: TGTGCCAGCAGCCACGGACAGGGGAGGGTCGAGCAGTACTTC
CDR3 protein: CASSHGQGRVEQYF